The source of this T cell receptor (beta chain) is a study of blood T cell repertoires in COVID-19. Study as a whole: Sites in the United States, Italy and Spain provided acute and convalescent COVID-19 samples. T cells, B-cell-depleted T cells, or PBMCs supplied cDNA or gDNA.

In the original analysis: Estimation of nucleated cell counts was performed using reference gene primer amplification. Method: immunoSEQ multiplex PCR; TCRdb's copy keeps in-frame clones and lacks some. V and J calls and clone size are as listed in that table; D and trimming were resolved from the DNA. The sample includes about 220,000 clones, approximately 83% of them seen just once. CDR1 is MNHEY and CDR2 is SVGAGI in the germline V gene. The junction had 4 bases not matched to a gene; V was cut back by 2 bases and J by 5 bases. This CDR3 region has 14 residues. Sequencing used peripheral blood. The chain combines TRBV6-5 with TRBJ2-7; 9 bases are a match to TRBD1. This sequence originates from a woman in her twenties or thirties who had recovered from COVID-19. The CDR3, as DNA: TGTGCCAGCAGTTACCGGGACAGGGACCACGAGCAGTACTTC. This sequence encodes CASSYRDRDHEQYF.